These T cell receptor beta chains were read from a single sample in a study of shared clonotypes between healthy human individuals. Sequenced by immunoSEQ multiplex PCR; TCRdb stores in-frame clones only, minus some. The table has 2 million to 2.5 million clones, almost 96% seen once; the top ten hold roughly 0.13%. The sequencing sample was made of naive CD4+ T cells sorted from blood. The origin of the receptors is a man aged 18 to 29 in good health. The conserved cysteine and the conserved F or W are not part of the CDR3 here. Fields, in order: J gene, V gene, CDR3 length, CDR3 protein.

J: TRBJ2-7
V: TRBV18
length: 11
CDR3: ASSPEGTGEQY

J: TRBJ1-1
V: TRBV5-3
length: 12
CDR3: ARSDSGCNTEAF

J: TRBJ2-3
V: TRBV4-1
length: 13
CDR3: ASQSGGPSTDTQY

J: TRBJ1-5
V: TRBV29-1
length: 11
CDR3: SAARDTNQPQH

J: TRBJ2-3
V: TRBV18
length: 15
CDR3: ASSPGTSFRITDTQY

J: TRBJ1-2
V: TRBV30
length: 11
CDR3: AWNQGETYGYT

J: TRBJ2-3
V: TRBV30
length: 12
CDR3: AWTVFPVTDTQY

J: TRBJ2-7
V: TRBV6-6
length: 12
CDR3: ASSYYRDSYEQY

J: TRBJ1-2
V: TRBV28
length: 11
CDR3: ASATGTGYGYT

J: TRBJ2-2
V: TRBV11-2
length: 10
CDR3: ASSSPRGELF

J: TRBJ1-2
V: TRBV2
length: 12
CDR3: ASSSTGNVYGYT

J: TRBJ2-3
V: TRBV9
length: 13
CDR3: ASSGVGSSTDTQY

J: TRBJ2-3
V: TRBV7-2
length: 12
CDR3: ASLPAGHTDTQY

J: TRBJ1-5
V: TRBV5-1
length: 13
CDR3: ASSLWGESNQPQH

J: TRBJ2-1
V: TRBV6-5
length: 13
CDR3: ASSYLAGLYNEQF

J: TRBJ2-7
V: TRBV7-3
length: 13
CDR3: ASSVSGGADYEQY

J: TRBJ2-3
V: TRBV19
length: 11
CDR3: ASSVGITDTQY

J: TRBJ2-2
V: TRBV2
length: 15
CDR3: ASPGLAAREGTGELF

J: TRBJ2-2
V: TRBV4-1
length: 14
CDR3: ASSQDSPAVAGELF

J: TRBJ2-3
V: TRBV4-2
length: 13
CDR3: ASSQETGGTDTQY

J: TRBJ1-5
V: TRBV7-2
length: 13
CDR3: ASSLGTGVIQPQH

J: TRBJ2-3
V: TRBV5-4
length: 14
CDR3: ASSLRLAGGGDTQY

J: TRBJ2-7
V: TRBV28
length: 12
CDR3: ASSLRDREYEQY

J: TRBJ2-5
V: TRBV9
length: 13
CDR3: ASSVSGGREETQY

J: TRBJ2-5
V: TRBV30
length: 14
CDR3: AWRGHAGGTQETQY

J: TRBJ2-1
V: TRBV19
length: 13
CDR3: ASTRQGQGSDEQF

J: TRBJ1-2
V: TRBV6-5
length: 12
CDR3: ASRDRGDNYGYT

J: TRBJ1-5
V: TRBV9
length: 13
CDR3: ASSVAGTSNQPQH

J: TRBJ2-5
V: TRBV5-1
length: 13
CDR3: ASRRTAGALETQY

J: TRBJ1-2
V: TRBV9
length: 12
CDR3: ASSTIDAGLGYT

J: TRBJ1-2
V: TRBV5-6
length: 13
CDR3: ASSLGGQGNYGYT